The 15 T cell receptor beta chains below all came from one sample that was sequenced in a study of OX40 agonist ivuxolimab in advanced cancers. To prepare the library, the immunoSEQ multiplex PCR assay was applied. The immuneACCESS repertoire file appears here via TCRdb, limited to in-frame rearrangements. These files lack a portion of the clones; in checked studies, under half of the deficit traces to unresolved V genes, and the cause of the others is not known. The sample table shows around 25,000 clones, and 80% to 85% are seen once. About 17% of the sample belongs to the ten largest clones. The source was CD4+ or CD8+ T cells sorted from blood, collected in a trial of the OX40 agonist ivuxolimab. The receptors shown here come from an adult with an advanced solid tumor such as melanoma, head and neck, liver or kidney cancer.

The rearrangement joins TRBV18 to TRBJ2-2; D is undetermined. Germline CDR1 and CDR2: KGHSH and LQKENI. Trimming shortened V by 5 bases and J by 4 bases, and 14 bases separated the two germline ends. The CDR3 has 15 residues. The CDR3 nucleotides read TGTGCCAGCTCAGCACAGAGGATTAGCACCGGGGAGCTGTTTTTT. The encoded protein is CASSAQRISTGELFF.

The rearrangement uses TRBV29-1 and TRBJ2-7, with D perhaps TRBD2 (5 bases). Germline CDR1 reads SQVTM; CDR2 reads ANQGSEA. The CDR3 contains 12 residues. Trimming shortened V by 8 bases and J by 4 bases, and 15 bases separated the two germline ends. The CDR3 loop is CSFLGDLYEQYF. CDR3 bases: TGCAGCTTCCTCGGGGATCTTTACGAGCAGTACTTC.

This clone has only a few counts. This chain uses TRBV6-5 with TRBJ2-1; TRBD2 aligns across 9 bases. This CDR3 has 16 residues. Germline lookup yields CDR1 MNHEY and CDR2 SVGAGI. Germline trimming cut 2 bases from V and 6 bases from J; bases unmatched to any gene: 8. The CDR3 sequence: CASSYEGTSLVNEQFF. CDR3 nucleotides: TGTGCCAGCAGTTACGAGGGGACTAGCTTAGTCAATGAGCAGTTCTTC.

The chain recombines TRBV5-1 with TRBJ2-3; D remains ambiguous. This CDR3 is built from 12 residues. V lost 0 bases and J lost 3, with 2 bases in between. CDR1 and CDR2 (germline): SGHRS, YFSETQ. The CDR3 sequence is CASSLDTDTQYF. The DNA for the CDR3 is TGCGCCAGCAGCTTGGATACAGATACGCAGTATTTT.

The chain combines TRBV5-6 with TRBJ2-5; perhaps TRBD2 as D (7 bases). The CDR3 totals 15 residues. Germline V gene sequence: CDR1 SGHDT, CDR2 YYEEEE. The V gene lost 3 bases and the J gene lost 2 bases, with 14 bases spanning the gap. The CDR3 spells CASSWRGGFQETQYF. CDR3 sequence (DNA): TGTGCCAGCAGCTGGAGGGGGGGTTTTCAAGAGACCCAGTACTTC.

This clone showed up just once. The chain combines TRBV12-5 with TRBJ2-5, with 7 bases matching TRBD2. Per germline, CDR1 LGHNT and CDR2 FRNRAP. The CDR3 covers 13 residues. The V gene end was trimmed by 6 bases and the J gene end by 4 bases; junction bases not matched to a gene: 5. CDR3: CASGFAGVETQYF. DNA of the CDR3: TGTGCTAGTGGCTTCGCGGGGGTAGAGACCCAGTACTTC.

The chain carries TRBV29-1 and TRBJ1-2; unclear D gene. There are 11 residues in the CDR3. Between the trimmed V and J ends, which lost 4 bases and 5 bases, there was a span of 8 bases. The germline V gene encodes CDR1 SQVTM and CDR2 ANQGSEA. CDR3 sequence reads: CSVVREYGYTF. CDR3 nucleotides: TGCAGCGTTGTTAGGGAATATGGCTACACCTTC.

The chain combines TRBV5-1 with TRBJ2-7, with D tentatively TRBD1 (6 bases). Trimming cost V 4 bases and J 3 bases, with 17 bases left between them. Per germline, CDR1 SGHRS and CDR2 YFSETQ. The CDR3 extends over 15 amino acids. As DNA, the CDR3 is TGCGCCAGCAGCCCACAGGGCCTAATCAACTACGAGCAGTACTTC. Translation: CASSPQGLINYEQYF.

V and J are TRBV27 and TRBJ1-5; D may be TRBD1 (5 bases). CDR1 MNHEY and CDR2 SMNVEV come from the germline V gene (reference sequence). The CDR3 runs to 15 residues. V lost 5 bases and J lost 2, with 13 bases in between. DNA for the CDR3: TGTGCCAGCAGTCCTTTAGGGGCTGGCAATCAGCCCCAGCATTTT. This codes for CASSPLGAGNQPQHF.

J is TRBJ2-1 and V is TRBV27, with D maybe TRBD2 (6 bases). This CDR3 is built from 14 residues. V gave up 2 bases and J gave up 8 bases, with 13 bases separating them. Germline assignment: CDR1 MNHEY and CDR2 SMNVEV (reference sequence). This CDR3 reads CASSLLGGGDEQFF. The CDR3 bases are TGTGCCAGCAGTTTACTGGGAGGAGGAGATGAGCAGTTCTTC.

The chain recombines TRBV2 with TRBJ2-7; D gene ambiguous. V shed 6 bases and J shed 2 bases, with 8 bases lying between them. CDR1 SNHLY and CDR2 FYNNEI come from the germline V gene. This CDR3 spans 12 amino acids. CDR3 nucleotides: TGTGCCAGCAGGACGGACCCCTACGAGCAGTACTTC. It yields the protein CASRTDPYEQYF.

The V and J genes are TRBV7-9 and TRBJ2-7, with 8 bases fitting TRBD2. The V and J ends lost 1 base and 0 bases, in that order; junction bases with no gene match: 5. The CDR3 is 16 residues long. CDR1 is SEHNR, CDR2 FQNEAQ, per germline (reference sequence). The CDR3: CASSLDRLASSYEQYF. CDR3 sequence (DNA): TGTGCCAGCAGCTTAGATCGACTAGCGAGCTCCTACGAGCAGTACTTC.

The chain has TRBV11-2 and TRBJ2-2, with D perhaps TRBD2 (5 bases). Germline V CDR1 and CDR2: SGHAT, FQNNGV. CDR3 length: 14 residues. The V end was cut by 5 bases, the J end by 6 bases, with 13 bases between. The chain's CDR3 is CASSAGEGAGELFF. For the CDR3, the DNA is TGTGCCAGCAGCGCGGGTGAGGGAGCCGGGGAGCTGTTTTTT.

The rearrangement links TRBV7-3 to TRBJ2-1; a possible D gene is TRBD2 (5 bases). CDR1 is SGHTA and CDR2 is FQGTGA in the germline V gene. Deletions cut 2 bases from V and 10 bases from J, with 12 bases between. CDR3 size: 13 residues. Here the CDR3 DNA reads TGTGCCAGCAGCTTAGTCGCCCAGCGGGAGCAGTTCTTC. Amino acid sequence: CASSLVAQREQFF.

Concerning this clone itself: One junction end disagrees with the germline gene, perhaps due to a read error. Additional DNA sequences in this sample encode the identical CDR3. The CDR3 nucleotides read TGCGCCAGCAGTTTGGAGGGGGCTAGCGGATACAATGAGCAGTTCTTC. This sequence encodes CASSLEGASGYNEQFF. The chain couples TRBV5-1 to TRBJ2-1, with D perhaps given as TRBD1 or TRBD2 (7 bases each). The CDR3 is made up of 16 amino acids. CDR1 and CDR2 (germline): SGHRS, YFSETQ.